The 15 T cell receptor beta chains below come from one sample, sequenced in a study of cytomegalovirus exposure and HLA in healthy donors. In the PCR, 60 Vbeta and 13 Jbeta primers were used. Produced via immunoSEQ multiplex PCR; TCRdb's table is partial and in-frame only. Of roughly 170,000 clones listed, roughly four fifths are singletons. Sample: PBMCs. The receptors were gathered from a girl aged 10 to 17 in good health and CMV-seropositive.

The V gene is TRBV2, the J gene TRBJ1-1; no clear D. The V gene's germline CDR1 is SNHLY and CDR2 FYNNEI. CDR3 size: 12 residues. Trimming took off 2 bases at V and 6 bases at J, with 7 bases between the two ends. The CDR3 nucleotides are TGTGCCAGCAGTGAATCTCAGGCTGAAGCTTTCTTT. It is translated as CASSESQAEAFF. The full variable domain, its missing parts supplied by reference TRBV2 and TRBJ1-1, is EPEVTQTPSHQVTQMGQEVILRCVPISNHLYFYWYRQILGQKVEFLVSFYNNEISEKSEIFDDQFSVERPDGSNFTLKIRSTKLEDSAMYFCASSESQAEAFFGQGTRLTVV.

This sequence joins TRBV5-6 and TRBJ1-2; 7 positions agree with TRBD1. Germline loops: CDR1 SGHDT, CDR2 YYEEEE. This CDR3 is built from 14 residues. Germline trimming cut 3 bases from V and 8 bases from J; bases unmatched to any gene: 10. CDR3 sequence: CASSSQGVVHGYTF. Written as DNA, the CDR3 is TGTGCCAGCAGCTCTCAGGGGGTCGTACACGGCTACACCTTC.

V usage is TRBV6-5 and J usage is TRBJ1-2, with D unresolved. V lost 5 bases and J 5 bases, leaving 18 bases between the germline ends. Germline-derived CDR1 and CDR2 are MNHEY and SVGAGI. The CDR3 is 15 amino acids. The CDR3 is CASSISSGSAYGYTF. In DNA, the CDR3 is TGTGCCAGCAGTATCTCTTCAGGCTCTGCTTATGGCTACACCTTC.

This clone was counted a few times. This chain links TRBV2 with TRBJ1-5; D is unresolved. CDR1 and CDR2 from the germline V gene are SNHLY and FYNNEI. This CDR3 contains 16 residues. V gave up 7 bases and J gave up 4 bases, with 20 bases separating them. The CDR3 nucleotides read TGTGCCAGCACGGGAAATGGAGAGGCGGTGAATCAGCCCCAGCATTTT. It encodes CASTGNGEAVNQPQHF.

The genes are TRBV11-3 and TRBJ1-1; 8 nucleotides align to TRBD1. The germline gives CDR1 SGHNT, CDR2 YENEEA. This CDR3 is built from 16 residues. V was pared by 4 bases and J by 3 bases, with 10 bases of the junction left unmatched. The CDR3 nucleotides are TGTGCCAGCAGCTCCCGGACAGGGACGAGGGACACTGAAGCTTTCTTT. Translated, it gives CASSSRTGTRDTEAFF.

The chain links TRBV19 to TRBJ1-4; 12 bases map to TRBD1. V lost 6 bases, J lost 3 bases, and 8 bases stayed unmatched. The CDR3 consists of 17 residues. Germline CDR1 and CDR2: LNHDA and SQIVND (reference sequence). The CDR3 DNA follows: TGTGCCAGTAGCGGGGGGACAGGGGGCCTATCTAATGAAAAACTGTTTTTT. Amino acid sequence: CASSGGTGGLSNEKLFF.

This rearrangement joins TRBV15 to TRBJ2-5, with D possibly being TRBD2 (6 bases). V lost 0 bases and J lost 5, with 16 bases in between. Germline V gene sequence: CDR1 LNHNV, CDR2 YYDKDF (reference sequence). This CDR3 region has 16 residues. As DNA, the CDR3 is TGTGCCACCAGCAGAGAAAGAAGGGGAGGTGAGGAGACCCAGTACTTC. Translation gives CATSRERRGGEETQYF.

This chain connects TRBV6-1 to TRBJ2-2; D perhaps matches TRBD2 (6 bases). Trimming pared 7 bases from V and 6 bases from J, leaving 15 bases between. Per germline, CDR1 MNHNS and CDR2 SASEGT. The CDR3 extends over 14 amino acids. This CDR3 reads CASMALTSSGELFF. The CDR3 bases are TGTGCCAGCATGGCCCTGACTAGTTCCGGGGAGCTGTTTTTT.

This clone was detected a few times. The chain couples TRBV6-1 to TRBJ2-3; TRBD2 aligns across 10 bases. This CDR3 has 15 residues. Germline values: CDR1 MNHNS, CDR2 SASEGT. Trimming removed 4 bases from V and 6 bases from J; junction bases left unmatched: 7. The CDR3 DNA is TGTGCCAGCAGTGGAGCGGGGGGGCCCACGGATACGCAGTATTTT. Encoded protein: CASSGAGGPTDTQYF.

This clone came up once. The chain is built from TRBV7-2 and TRBJ2-5; 12 bases match TRBD2. The germline V gene has CDR1 SGHTA and CDR2 FQGNSA. The CDR3 runs to 16 residues. The J segment lost 5 bases and the V segment lost 2 bases, leaving 6 bases of the junction unmatched. CDR3 amino acids: CASSLLAGGRGETQYF. The CDR3 region has the DNA TGTGCCAGCAGCTTACTAGCGGGGGGGCGAGGGGAGACCCAGTACTTC.

The chain recombines TRBV6-9 with TRBJ1-2; D is unresolved. V dropped 0 bases and J dropped 4 bases, with 18 bases sitting between them. Germline CDR1 reads MNHGY; CDR2 reads SVAAGI. The CDR3 loop spans 17 amino acids. This CDR3 is CASSYSVRGSEFYGYTF. The CDR3 region has the DNA TGTGCCAGCAGTTATTCAGTCCGGGGAAGTGAGTTCTATGGCTACACCTTC.

This chain connects TRBV19 to TRBJ1-6; D not certain. The V gene lost 6 bases and the J gene lost 7 bases, with 10 bases spanning the gap. Germline-derived CDR1 and CDR2 are LNHDA and SQIVND (reference sequence). This CDR3 has 13 amino acids. The CDR3 sequence: CASRLTLNSPLHF. The DNA for the CDR3 is TGTGCCAGTAGGTTGACACTCAATTCACCCCTCCACTTT.

The chain combines TRBV4-1 with TRBJ1-1; TRBD1 agrees at 11 bases. The CDR3 has 19 amino acids. CDR1 MGHRA and CDR2 YSYEKL come from the germline V gene. V shed 2 bases, J shed 1 base, and the junction held 12 bases outside the gene matches. CDR3 loop: CASSQPISRTGGTNTEAFF. The DNA for the CDR3 is TGCGCCAGCAGCCAACCCATCAGTCGGACAGGGGGCACGAACACTGAAGCTTTCTTT.

The chain joins TRBV15 to TRBJ1-2, with D unclear. CDR3 length: 16 amino acids. Germline assignment: CDR1 LNHNV and CDR2 YYDKDF (reference sequence). Trimming shortened V by 0 bases and J by 5 bases, and 16 bases separated the two germline ends. The CDR3: CATSRDHSEGIYGYTF. The CDR3 nucleotides are TGTGCCACCAGCAGAGATCACAGCGAGGGCATTTATGGCTACACCTTC.

This chain connects TRBV9 to TRBJ1-2; 7 nucleotides align to TRBD1. Germline-derived CDR1 and CDR2 are SGDLS and YYNGEE. V was clipped by 4 bases and J by 5 bases; unmatched bases: 8. CDR3 length: 14 amino acids. CDR3 region: CASSPSGTDYGYTF. The CDR3 DNA reads as TGTGCCAGCAGCCCATCAGGGACAGATTATGGCTACACCTTC.